The next 15 T cell receptor beta chains were all read from a single sample in a study of T cell responses to AZD1222 COVID-19 vaccine. Profiling relied on immunoSEQ multiplex PCR, and the TCRdb table lists in-frame clones only, not all of them. The sample records about 120,000 clones, 85% to 90% being singletons. Sample: peripheral blood, taken on day 0 of AZD1222 vaccination. The source is an adult in good health.

This clone was counted once. The chain joins TRBV5-4 to TRBJ1-5; 11 positions match TRBD1. This CDR3 is 15 amino acids long. Unmatched junction bases numbered 4, after V lost 4 bases and J lost 4 bases. Germline lookup yields CDR1 SGHNT and CDR2 YYREEE (reference sequence). CDR3: CASSPDRGPNQPQHF. The CDR3 bases are TGTGCCAGCAGCCCGGACAGGGGGCCAAATCAGCCCCAGCATTTT.

The DNA for the CDR3 is TGCAGTGCTAGTCCCAGCTCTGGGGCCAACGTCCTGACTTTC. The encoded protein is CSASPSSGANVLTF. The chain recombines TRBV20-1 with TRBJ2-6; D gene unclear. The ends were cut back, 3 bases at V and 0 bases at J, with 6 bases in the middle. Germline V gene sequence: CDR1 DFQATT, CDR2 SNEGSKA (reference sequence). The CDR3 contains 14 residues.

V and J are TRBV10-3 and TRBJ1-2, with a tentative D call TRBD1 (5 bases). This CDR3 has 15 amino acids. V lost 4 bases and J 6 bases, leaving 18 bases between the germline ends. Germline assignment: CDR1 ENHRY and CDR2 SYGVKD. The CDR3 loop reads CAISGPRGAKDGYTF. The CDR3 coding sequence is TGTGCCATCAGTGGGCCCAGAGGGGCTAAGGATGGCTACACCTTC.

The chain carries TRBV6-5 and TRBJ2-6; D is perhaps TRBD2 (6 bases). This CDR3 is 14 amino acids long. Germline lookup yields CDR1 MNHEY and CDR2 SVGAGI. Trimming removed 8 bases at V and 2 bases at J, with 10 bases between. The CDR3 sequence is CASGGVTGANVLTF. The CDR3 DNA follows: TGTGCCAGCGGCGGGGTCACTGGGGCCAACGTCCTGACTTTC.

The V and J genes are TRBV6-2 or TRBV6-3 and TRBJ1-1; 9 nucleotides align to TRBD1. The germline gives CDR1 MNHEY, CDR2 SVGEGT. CDR3 length: 14 amino acids. The J segment lost 4 bases and the V segment lost 5 bases, leaving 5 bases of the junction unmatched. CDR3: CASSLDRGGTEAFF. The CDR3 DNA reads as TGTGCCAGCAGTCTGGACAGGGGCGGCACTGAAGCTTTCTTT.

This clone has a handful of counts. The genes are TRBV7-2 and TRBJ2-7, with TRBD1 matching 7 bases. This CDR3 comprises 14 residues. Looked up from germline, CDR1 is SGHTA and CDR2 is FQGNSA. V was clipped by 5 bases and J by 1 base; unmatched bases: 5. CDR3 bases: TGTGCCAGCAGCCCCGGGACAGTATCCTACGAGCAGTACTTC. Protein: CASSPGTVSYEQYF.

The chain employs TRBV19 and TRBJ1-1; no clear D. This CDR3 contains 14 residues. V was clipped by 1 base and J by 3 bases, with 9 bases between them. The V gene's germline CDR1 is LNHDA and CDR2 SQIVND (reference sequence). The CDR3 region has the DNA TGTGCCAGTAGTATAGTAAGCTCGGACACTGAAGCTTTCTTT. Amino acid sequence: CASSIVSSDTEAFF.

This chain joins TRBV6-5 and TRBJ1-2; D is possibly TRBD1 (6 bases). CDR1 is MNHEY and CDR2 is SVGAGI in the germline V gene. V lost 6 bases and J lost 4, with 18 bases in between. This CDR3 comprises 15 residues. The CDR3 here is CASSFGGAGGYGYTF. CDR3 DNA: TGTGCCAGCAGCTTCGGGGGGGCCGGGGGCTATGGCTACACCTTC.

This chain connects TRBV6-5 to TRBJ1-2; 8 nucleotides align to TRBD1. CDR3 length: 14 residues. CDR1 and CDR2 from the germline V gene are MNHEY and SVGAGI. J gave up 5 bases and V 6 bases, and 8 bases lay outside the gene matches. The CDR3 DNA reads as TGTGCCAGCAGGGGGACAGGTGGAAGGTATGGCTACACCTTC. This codes for CASRGTGGRYGYTF.

This chain connects TRBV24-1 to TRBJ2-3, with no clear D. Germline-derived CDR1 and CDR2 are KGHDR and SFDVKD. The CDR3 is 13 residues long. The V and J ends lost 4 bases and 1 base respectively, with 5 bases between them. DNA for the CDR3: TGTGCCACCAGTGACACGGGCACAGATACGCAGTATTTT. This gives the protein CATSDTGTDTQYF.

For this clone: Other nucleotide sequences from this sample produce the same CDR3. The chain joins TRBV5-1 to TRBJ2-3, with D tentatively TRBD1 (5 bases). Germline V gene data show CDR1 as SGHRS and CDR2 as YFSETQ. The V and J ends lost 1 base and 1 base respectively, with 7 bases between them. CDR3 length: 14 amino acids. In nucleotides, the CDR3 is TGCGCCAGCAGCTTGCTCAGGGGCACAGATACGCAGTATTTT. Its protein is CASSLLRGTDTQYF. Full variable domain (rest looked up from reference TRBV5-1 and TRBJ2-3): KAGVTQTPRYLIKTRGQQVTLSCSPISGHRSVSWYQQTPGQGLQFLFEYFSETQRNKGNFPGRFSGRQFSNSRSEMNVSTLELGDSALYLCASSLLRGTDTQYFGPGTRLTVL.

Note on this clone: The junction does not match germline at one end; this may be a read error. The chain uses TRBV28 and TRBJ2-7; the D is unclear. Germline CDR1 is MDHEN and CDR2 is SYDVKM. The CDR3 length is 11 residues. CDR3 nucleotide sequence: TGTGCCAGCAGGTCCGGACCCGCAGGCGACTTC. This sequence encodes CASRSGPAGDF.

The chain combines TRBV7-2 with TRBJ2-3, with unresolved D. The germline V gene has CDR1 SGHTA and CDR2 FQGNSA. V gave up 1 base and J gave up 2 bases, with 10 bases separating them. The CDR3 covers 15 residues. CDR3 sequence: CASSLGARHTDTQYF. The CDR3 region has the DNA TGTGCCAGCAGCTTAGGGGCTAGGCACACAGATACGCAGTATTTT.

This sequence joins TRBV28 and TRBJ2-5; a possible D gene is TRBD2 (5 bases). This CDR3 comprises 15 residues. Trimming removed 5 bases from V and 3 bases from J, with 16 bases in between. From germline, CDR1 is MDHEN and CDR2 SYDVKM. The CDR3 DNA follows: TGTGCCAGCAGTCGAAAAAGAAGGGAGAAAGAGACCCAGTACTTC. Translating it yields CASSRKRREKETQYF.

The genes are TRBV6-6 and TRBJ1-2; D gene ambiguous. Germline lookup yields CDR1 MNHNY and CDR2 SVGAGI (reference sequence). CDR3 size: 11 residues. V dropped 8 bases and J dropped 3 bases, with 7 bases sitting between them. The CDR3 spells CASEDYYGYTF. In DNA, the CDR3 is TGTGCCAGCGAGGATTACTATGGCTACACCTTC.